The entry below gives a single T cell receptor (beta chain) sequence along with its context. The antigen is undetermined. Sequencing of TCR beta CDR3 used immunoSEQ survey depth. Only in-frame clones appear in the TCRdb table, and some are missing; sequencing was by immunoSEQ multiplex PCR. Among about 5,300 clones listed, around 63% were seen once. This record comes from a study of CD8 T cell repertoires and HIV-1 epitope variants. Across the study: Twenty-five autologous and known Gag and Nef epitope variant peptides each stimulated T cells separately.

CDR1 and CDR2 (germline): SNHLY, FYNNEI. J gave up 1 base and V 4 bases, and 1 base lay outside the gene matches. This CDR3 contains 14 residues. This chain connects TRBV2 to TRBJ1-5, with 7 bases that match TRBD1. This TCR was sampled from a male donor with HIV. The sample taken for sequencing was cultured CD8+ T cells derived from PBMCs. The CDR3 here is CASSGQGSNQPQHF. The CDR3 coding sequence is TGTGCCAGCAGTGGACAGGGAAGCAATCAGCCCCAGCATTTT.